The 29 T cell receptor beta chains given below trace back to one sample, sequenced in a study of CD4+ T cells in melanoma. The data were produced by immunoSEQ multiplex PCR, yet TCRdb's version contains in-frame clones alone and is incomplete. The sample shows roughly 20,000 clones, almost 85% of them seen only once. The material sequenced was cells from a culture (not recorded whether cultured in vitro). These receptors were collected from a human donor with melanoma.

DNA for the CDR3: TGTGCCAGCAGCTTAGAAGGGATTTCCTACGAGCAGTACTTC. Translating it yields CASSLEGISYEQYF. The chain is built from TRBV7-9 and TRBJ2-7; no clear D gene. Germline V gene lookup returns CDR1 SEHNR and CDR2 FQNEAQ (reference sequence). V was pared by 1 base and J by 1 base, with 8 bases between. The CDR3 spans 14 residues.

This chain joins TRBV7-3 and TRBJ2-2, with D possibly TRBD1 on 5 matching bases. Trimming took 6 bases from V and 0 from J, leaving 8 bases between them. CDR1 SGHTA and CDR2 FQGTGA come from the germline V gene. There are 14 residues in the CDR3. CDR3 DNA sequence: TGTGCCAGCAGAAAAGGGGCGAACACCGGGGAGCTGTTTTTT. Translating gives CASRKGANTGELFF.

The count of this clone is one. J is TRBJ2-5 and V is TRBV6-5; 7 bases map to TRBD1. Trimming took 2 bases from V and 6 from J; bases not matched to a gene: 9. This CDR3 has 15 amino acids. Germline-derived CDR1 and CDR2 are MNHEY and SVGAGI. The CDR3 region has the DNA TGTGCCAGCAGTTACACCACAGGGGCGAGAAAGACCCAGTACTTC. The encoded protein is CASSYTTGARKTQYF.

This clone was found a few times. The genes are TRBV2 and TRBJ1-2; TRBD1 agrees at 9 bases. The CDR3 extends over 17 amino acids. CDR1 SNHLY and CDR2 FYNNEI come from the germline V gene. J gave up 4 bases and V 1 base, and 10 bases lay outside the gene matches. CDR3 protein: CASSEGGGTGTAYGYTF. Here the CDR3 DNA reads TGTGCCAGCAGTGAAGGGGGTGGGACAGGGACGGCCTATGGCTACACCTTC.

The gene calls are TRBV5-5 and TRBJ1-2, with 9 bases matching TRBD1. Per the germline V gene, CDR1 is SGHKS and CDR2 is YYEKEE (reference sequence). There are 15 residues in the CDR3. With 5 bases clipped from V and 3 bases from J, the junction kept 8 bases outside the gene matches. The CDR3 nucleotides are TGTGCCAGCAGTCGCGTAGGACAGGGGCACTATGGCTACACCTTC. Amino acid sequence: CASSRVGQGHYGYTF.

The J gene is TRBJ2-1, the V gene TRBV6-5; the D gene is possibly TRBD1 (5 bases). Trimming took off 7 bases at V and 12 bases at J, with 16 bases between the two ends. The CDR3 consists of 12 residues. In germline, CDR1 is MNHEY, CDR2 SVGAGI. The CDR3 reads CASKGLGARQFF. The CDR3 DNA is TGTGCCAGCAAGGGGCTGGGTGCGAGGCAGTTCTTC.

V is TRBV19 and J is TRBJ2-5, with 8 bases that match TRBD2. The CDR3 runs 13 residues. CDR1 and CDR2 (germline): LNHDA, SQIVND (reference sequence). The V segment lost 6 bases and the J segment 5 bases; nucleotides outside the gene matches: 5. This CDR3 is CASSGGAGETQYF. The CDR3 DNA follows: TGTGCCAGTAGCGGGGGGGCCGGGGAGACCCAGTACTTC.

The V call is TRBV7-3, the J call TRBJ2-3; D may be TRBD1 (5 bases). Trimming pared 4 bases from V and 4 bases from J, leaving 12 bases between. This CDR3 spans 14 amino acids. Germline V CDR1 and CDR2: SGHTA, FQGTGA. CDR3 residues: CASSSSSRADTQYF. The CDR3 DNA is TGTGCCAGCAGCTCGAGCTCCAGGGCAGATACGCAGTATTTT.

The chain is built from TRBV6-1 and TRBJ1-6; TRBD1 agrees at 10 bases. This CDR3 is 15 amino acids long. CDR1 MNHNS and CDR2 SASEGT come from the germline V gene. J lost 8 bases, V lost 5 bases, and 6 bases had no gene match. CDR3 sequence reads: CASSPGTGAYSPLHF. The CDR3 nucleotides are TGTGCCAGCAGTCCAGGGACAGGGGCTTATTCACCCCTCCACTTT.

The CDR3 sequence is CASSLTSPSGGAAEQFF. The CDR3 DNA reads as TGTGCCAGCAGCTTAACTTCCCCTAGCGGGGGGGCCGCTGAGCAGTTCTTC. The J gene is TRBJ2-1, the V gene TRBV7-3, with 12 bases that match TRBD2. The trim removed 0 bases at V and 9 bases at J, leaving 9 bases unmatched. The length of the CDR3 is 17 residues. CDR1 and CDR2 (germline): SGHTA, FQGTGA.

The chain couples TRBV2 to TRBJ2-7; possibly TRBD1 or TRBD2 for D (7 bases each). The V gene lost 5 bases and the J gene lost 2 bases, with 19 bases spanning the gap. CDR3 size: 16 residues. Germline V gene sequence: CDR1 SNHLY, CDR2 FYNNEI. The CDR3 is CASSSAGTAGPYEQYF. CDR3 bases: TGTGCCAGCAGTAGCGCCGGGACAGCGGGGCCCTACGAGCAGTACTTC.

V usage is TRBV5-1 and J usage is TRBJ1-2; no firm D call. The V gene's germline CDR1 is SGHRS and CDR2 YFSETQ. The CDR3 contains 12 residues. Trimming took 7 bases from V and 1 from J, leaving 8 bases between them. The CDR3 sequence is CASSEDNYGYTF. Written as DNA, the CDR3 is TGCGCCAGCTCGGAGGATAACTATGGCTACACCTTC.

The chain couples TRBV5-6 to TRBJ1-4, with 7 bases aligning to TRBD1. V was clipped by 4 bases and J by 7 bases; unmatched bases: 4. This CDR3 has 13 amino acids. CDR1 is SGHDT, CDR2 YYEEEE, per germline. CDR3 DNA sequence: TGTGCCAGCAGCCAAGACAGGGCTGAAAAACTGTTTTTT. Its translation is CASSQDRAEKLFF.

This clone was observed a handful of times. CDR3 coding DNA: TGTGCCTGGAGTGTACCGGGACTAGCGGGGGGCCGGACCCAGTACTTC. Its protein product is CAWSVPGLAGGRTQYF. The chain couples TRBV30 to TRBJ2-5; TRBD2 agrees at 15 bases. Per the germline V gene, CDR1 is GTSNPN and CDR2 is SVGIG (reference sequence). The length of the CDR3 is 16 residues. J gave up 7 bases and V 0 bases, and 6 bases lay outside the gene matches.

J is TRBJ2-5 and V is TRBV7-2; 12 positions match TRBD2. Unmatched junction bases numbered 7, after V lost 5 bases and J lost 6 bases. The CDR3 is 15 amino acids. CDR1 is SGHTA, CDR2 FQGNSA, per germline. The CDR3 coding sequence is TGTGCCAGCAGCGCCCTAGCGGGGGGGCTGAAGACCCAGTACTTC. Translation: CASSALAGGLKTQYF.

The rearrangement links TRBV11-2 to TRBJ1-1, with D possibly matching TRBD1 (5 bases). There are 17 residues in the CDR3. V lost 6 bases, J lost 1 base, and 21 bases lay in between. CDR1 and CDR2 from the germline V gene are SGHAT and FQNNGV. Here the CDR3 reads CASSGTIGTFANTEAFF. The CDR3 DNA reads TGTGCCAGCAGTGGGACGATTGGGACGTTCGCGAACACTGAAGCTTTCTTT.

In its sample, this clone was seen a few times. The rearrangement links TRBV10-1 to TRBJ2-3, with 7 positions matching TRBD1. Looked up from germline, CDR1 is WNHNN and CDR2 is SYGVQD (reference sequence). V shed 4 bases and J 5 bases; nucleotides not matched to a gene: 6. The CDR3 spans 14 residues. This CDR3 reads CASSAGGPGDTQYF. The CDR3 nucleotides are TGCGCCAGCAGTGCAGGGGGACCGGGAGATACGCAGTATTTT.

This clone appeared a single time. This chain connects TRBV9 to TRBJ1-1, with no clear D. The germline gives CDR1 SGDLS, CDR2 YYNGEE. V lost 0 bases and J 1 base, leaving 4 bases between the germline ends. The CDR3 is made up of 13 amino acids. The CDR3 region has the DNA TGTGCCAGCAGCGTAGAGGCGAACACTGAAGCTTTCTTT. Amino acid sequence: CASSVEANTEAFF.

This chain connects TRBV4-1 to TRBJ2-3; no firm D call. Germline CDR1 and CDR2: MGHRA and YSYEKL. There are 17 residues in the CDR3. V was cut by 0 bases and J by 0 bases, with 13 bases left in between. CDR3 sequence reads: CASSQESLIPSTDTQYF. CDR3 DNA sequence: TGCGCCAGCAGCCAAGAATCGCTGATTCCTAGCACAGATACGCAGTATTTT.

V usage is TRBV30 and J usage is TRBJ1-5, with 9 bases fitting TRBD1. V shed 0 bases and J 7 bases; nucleotides not matched to a gene: 4. This CDR3 has 14 residues. Germline V gene lookup returns CDR1 GTSNPN and CDR2 SVGIG (reference sequence). The CDR3 reads CAWSVRQGVQPQHF. CDR3 coding DNA: TGTGCCTGGAGTGTACGACAGGGGGTACAGCCCCAGCATTTT. The full variable domain, its missing parts supplied by reference TRBV30 and TRBJ1-5, is SQTIHQWPATLVQPVGSPLSLECTVEGTSNPNLYWYRQAAGRGLQLLFYSVGIGQISSEVPQNLSASRPQDRQFILSSKKLLLSDSGFYLCAWSVRQGVQPQHFGDGTRLSIL.

V and J are TRBV10-3 and TRBJ1-1; 10 bases are shared with TRBD1. Looked up from germline, CDR1 is ENHRY and CDR2 is SYGVKD. J gave up 7 bases and V 6 bases, and 5 bases lay outside the gene matches. This CDR3 has 13 residues. For the CDR3, the DNA is TGTGCCATCAGCCTGACAGGGGGCTTTGAAGCTTTCTTT. This sequence encodes CAISLTGGFEAFF.

This clone has a handful of counts. The chain recombines TRBV5-1 with TRBJ1-2, with D perhaps matching TRBD1 (6 bases). CDR1 is SGHRS, CDR2 YFSETQ, per germline. This CDR3 region has 13 residues. Trimming took 2 bases from V and 6 from J, leaving 11 bases between them. As DNA, the CDR3 is TGCGCCAGCAGCTTATGGGGGCTGGATGGCTACACCTTC. It yields the protein CASSLWGLDGYTF.

The rearrangement uses TRBV5-1 and TRBJ2-3; weak D call: TRBD1 (5 bases). The length of the CDR3 is 14 residues. CDR1 is SGHRS, CDR2 YFSETQ, per germline. Trimming took 4 bases from V and 1 from J, leaving 10 bases between them. Written as DNA, the CDR3 is TGCGCCAGCAGCGCCCAGGGTCGCACAGATACGCAGTATTTT. It specifies CASSAQGRTDTQYF.

The gene calls are TRBV7-2 and TRBJ2-4; unclear D gene. In germline, CDR1 is SGHTA, CDR2 FQGNSA. V was shortened by 0 bases and J by 0 bases, with 3 bases between the two germline ends. The CDR3 length is 14 residues. CDR3 nucleotide sequence: TGTGCCAGCAGCTTAGCGGTAGCCAAAAACATTCAGTACTTC. Its translation: CASSLAVAKNIQYF. The complete variable domain, with remaining parts taken from reference TRBV7-2 and TRBJ2-4, reads GAGVSQSPSNKVTEKGKDVELRCDPISGHTALYWYRQSLGQGLEFLIYFQGNSAPDKSGLPSDRFSAERTGGSVSTLTIQRTQQEDSAVYLCASSLAVAKNIQYFGAGTRLSVL.

The J gene is TRBJ1-5, the V gene TRBV10-3; maybe TRBD1 (6 bases). The CDR3 has 18 amino acids. CDR1 is ENHRY and CDR2 is SYGVKD in the germline V gene. V shed 0 bases and J shed 0 bases, with 15 bases lying between them. In DNA form, the CDR3 reads TGTGCCATCAGTGAGTCTTACAGGGCCTATTATAGCAATCAGCCCCAGCATTTT. Protein: CAISESYRAYYSNQPQHF.

The chain uses TRBV6-1 and TRBJ1-5; no definite D call. This CDR3 region has 14 residues. Germline CDR1 reads MNHNS; CDR2 reads SASEGT. V was shortened by 6 bases and J by 5 bases, with 14 bases between the two germline ends. CDR3 in amino acids: CASRTPWVDQPQHF. CDR3 sequence (DNA): TGTGCCAGCAGAACCCCTTGGGTGGATCAGCCCCAGCATTTT.

The rearrangement joins TRBV5-1 to TRBJ2-3, with D uncertain. CDR1 is SGHRS, CDR2 YFSETQ, per germline. V dropped 2 bases and J dropped 4 bases, with 11 bases sitting between them. The CDR3 is 14 residues long. The CDR3 DNA reads as TGCGCCAGCAGCTTAAACTATGCAGCAGATACGCAGTATTTT. It yields the protein CASSLNYAADTQYF.

V and J are TRBV19 and TRBJ1-5; 10 positions match TRBD1. With V trimmed by 5 bases and J by 6 bases, 4 bases remained unmatched. The CDR3 sequence is 14 residues long. The germline V gene has CDR1 LNHDA and CDR2 SQIVND (reference sequence). The CDR3 sequence is CASSPTGGFQPQHF. CDR3 DNA: TGTGCCAGTAGTCCGACAGGGGGCTTTCAGCCCCAGCATTTT.

This chain joins TRBV15 and TRBJ2-2, with D perhaps TRBD2 (5 bases). The CDR3 loop spans 15 amino acids. The V end was cut by 3 bases, the J end by 5 bases, with 13 bases between. Per germline, CDR1 LNHNV and CDR2 YYDKDF (reference sequence). The CDR3 bases are TGTGCCACCAGCAGTGTCGGGGAAGATACCGGGGAGCTGTTTTTT. Residues: CATSSVGEDTGELFF.